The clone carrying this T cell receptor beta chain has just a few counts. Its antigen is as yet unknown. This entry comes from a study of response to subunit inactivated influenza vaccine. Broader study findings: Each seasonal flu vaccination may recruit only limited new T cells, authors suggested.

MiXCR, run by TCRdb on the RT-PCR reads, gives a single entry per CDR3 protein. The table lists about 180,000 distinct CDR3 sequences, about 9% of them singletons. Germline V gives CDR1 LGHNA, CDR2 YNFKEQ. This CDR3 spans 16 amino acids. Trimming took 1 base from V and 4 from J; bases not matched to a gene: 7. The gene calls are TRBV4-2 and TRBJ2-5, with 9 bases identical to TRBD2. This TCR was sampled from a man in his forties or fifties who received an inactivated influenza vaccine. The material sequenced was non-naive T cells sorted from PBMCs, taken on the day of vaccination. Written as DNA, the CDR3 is TGTGCCAGCAGCCAAGGAACAGCGGGAGGTAGAGAGACCCAGTACTTC. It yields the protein CASSQGTAGGRETQYF.